The rows below give T cell receptor beta chains drawn from one sample of a study of T-cell reconstitution after alpha-beta-depleted transplantation in children. TCRdb re-called the PCR reads through MiXCR, storing one row per CDR3 protein. There are some 290,000 distinct CDR3 sequences in the sample; approximately 9.8% occur only once, and around a tenth lies in the top ten. Sample: PBMCs from the stem cell graft donor, taken from the stem cell graft. The receptors shown here come from a human donor who donated a stem cell graft to a child with SCID. The CDR3 runs from the conserved cysteine through the conserved F or W. The D gene is left open where the match is weak. Expanded clones get a size class; other rows say once, few or many, or leave the size out.

j_call,v_call,clone_size,d_call,cdr3_nt,cdr3_aa
TRBJ2-5,TRBV7-9,NA,NA,TGTGCCAGCAGCCCCGTCCTGAGTGAGACCCAGTACTTC,CASSPVLSETQYF
TRBJ1-2,TRBV10-3,many,TRBD1,TGTGCCATCAGACCGGAGGGGACAGGGGGTGGCTACACCTTC,CAIRPEGTGGGYTF
TRBJ2-1,TRBV2,NA,NA,TGTGCCAGCAATGTCGGCAATGAGCAGTTCTTC,CASNVGNEQFF
TRBJ2-3,TRBV12-3/TRBV12-4,NA,NA,TGTGCCAGCATCCTGGGAGATACGCAGTATTTT,CASILGDTQYF
TRBJ2-3,TRBV20-1,few,TRBD2,TGCAGTGCTAGAGATCAGGGCGGGGGTACAGATACGCAGTATTTT,CSARDQGGGTDTQYF
TRBJ2-3,TRBV5-6,many,TRBD2,TGTGCCAGCAGAGGACTAGGTCTCCTCTATACGCAGTATTTT,CASRGLGLLYTQYF
TRBJ2-2,TRBV9,many,TRBD2,TGTGCCAGCAGCGTAGGACTAGCGGGGGGGCTTATCACCGGGGAGCTGTTTTTT,CASSVGLAGGLITGELFF
TRBJ1-2,TRBV3-1,NA,NA,TGTGCCAGCAGCCAAGGGCTCTATGGCTACACCTTC,CASSQGLYGYTF
TRBJ2-5,TRBV5-5,many,NA,TGTGCCAGCAGCCGCAGGGTTGAGGGGCACAATCCAGAGACCCAGTACTTC,CASSRRVEGHNPETQYF
TRBJ2-1,TRBV2,many,TRBD2,TGTGCCAGCACTACTAGCGGGGTGAATGAGCAGTTCTTC,CASTTSGVNEQFF
TRBJ2-2,TRBV3-1,few,NA,TGTGCCAGCAGTGGTCGGTGGAGGGGGAACACCGGGGAGCTGTTTTTT,CASSGRWRGNTGELFF
TRBJ1-1,TRBV20-1,many,NA,TGCAGTGCCCACGGTGGTCTGAACACTGAAGCTTTCTTT,CSAHGGLNTEAFF
TRBJ2-1,TRBV6-5,many,TRBD1,TGTGCCAGCAGTTACCAGGGGGTTGCCAATGAGCAGTTCTTC,CASSYQGVANEQFF
TRBJ2-2,TRBV12-3/TRBV12-4,few,NA,TGTGCCAGCAGTTTTCGGGTAACCGGGGAGCTGTTTTTT,CASSFRVTGELFF
TRBJ1-5,TRBV10-3,many,NA,TGTGCCATCAGTGAGAGCGAAATAAATCAGCCCCAGCATTTT,CAISESEINQPQHF
TRBJ2-1,TRBV5-8,NA,NA,TGTGCCAGCAGCAGACGACTAGTTTTAGGCCATGAGCAGTTCTTC,CASSRRLVLGHEQFF
TRBJ1-6,TRBV27,few,NA,TGTGCCAGCAGGAGTGATTCACCCCTCCACTTT,CASRSDSPLHF
TRBJ2-1,TRBV24-1,NA,TRBD2,TGTGCCACCAGTGGGACTAGCGGGGGGGCTGGGTACAATGAGCAGTTCTTC,CATSGTSGGAGYNEQFF
TRBJ2-7,TRBV10-2,many,TRBD1,TGCGCCAGCAGTGATCCGGGACAGGGGACTTCCTACGAGCAGTACTTC,CASSDPGQGTSYEQYF
TRBJ2-7,TRBV14,few,NA,TGTGCCAGCAGCCAAGATGGCGCGCACTCGTCAACGGGGGTTCTCTCTAGCTCCTACGAGCAGTACTTC,CASSQDGAHSSTGVLSSSYEQYF
TRBJ2-5,TRBV5-1,few,TRBD1,TGCGCCAGTTGGGAATCGACAGGGTTGGGGGAGACCCAGTACTTC,CASWESTGLGETQYF
TRBJ2-3,TRBV29-1,NA,TRBD2,TGCAGCGTTATAGGACTAGGCCGTTCAGATACGCAGTATTTT,CSVIGLGRSDTQYF
TRBJ1-6,TRBV7-9,NA,NA,TGTGCCAGCAGCTTAGGGTCGCCGTCCCCCCTCCACTTT,CASSLGSPSPLHF
TRBJ1-5,TRBV10-2,NA,NA,TGCGCCAGCAGTGAAGGGGTCAATCAGCCCCAGCATTTT,CASSEGVNQPQHF
TRBJ1-2,TRBV12-3/TRBV12-4,NA,NA,TGTGCCAGCAGTTCCCGCTATGGCTACACCTTC,CASSSRYGYTF
TRBJ2-1,TRBV12-3/TRBV12-4,NA,TRBD2,TGTGCCAGCAGTGATAAGCGGGGGGGCTCGGTGTATGAGCAGTTCTTC,CASSDKRGGSVYEQFF
TRBJ1-2,TRBV27,NA,NA,TGTGCCAGCAGTGAAAGGTGGGGCTATGGCTACACCTTC,CASSERWGYGYTF
TRBJ1-1,TRBV3-1,NA,NA,TGTGCCAGCAGCCAAGCGCGGGCAGCGAACACTGAAGCTTTCTTT,CASSQARAANTEAFF
TRBJ2-3,TRBV4-1,NA,NA,TGCGCCAGCAGCCTTTCCGGTGACTACCGTAGCACAGATACGCAGTATTTT,CASSLSGDYRSTDTQYF
TRBJ1-5,TRBV10-3,few,NA,TGTGCCATCTCCGATGACAGGTCCCAGCCCCAGCATTTT,CAISDDRSQPQHF
TRBJ2-1,TRBV3-1,NA,NA,TGTGCCAGCAGCCAAGACCCCACCCTATTATACAATGAGCAGTTCTTC,CASSQDPTLLYNEQFF